This T cell receptor beta chain comes out of a study of cytomegalovirus exposure and HLA in healthy donors. Concerning this clone itself: What it binds is not known.

The PCR employed 60 Vbeta primers together with 13 Jbeta primers. Repertoires were generated with immunoSEQ multiplex PCR, while TCRdb's copy carries only in-frame clones and drops some. The table lists around 110,000 clones. CDR3 length equals 14 residues. Germline lookup yields CDR1 SGHRS and CDR2 YFSETQ. V lost 0 bases, J lost 6 bases, and 12 bases lay in between. Overall study results and limits: A previous analysis found most TCR beta V segments productive roughly 87% or roughly 30% of the time. Beyond CMV serostatus, there was no information to go on about immune exposure.

At the time of sampling, donors were nominally healthy, though unrecorded immune exposures were likely. The TCR originated in a man aged 40-50 years in good health and CMV-seropositive. The chain carries TRBV5-1 and TRBJ1-1; possible D gene TRBD1, 6 bases. The sample was PBMCs. CDR3 sequence: CASSLDRAVAEAFF. The CDR3, as DNA: TGCGCCAGCAGCTTGGACAGGGCGGTTGCTGAAGCTTTCTTT.